These T cell receptor beta chains were read from a single sample in a study of OX40 agonist ivuxolimab in advanced cancers. Clones were sequenced by immunoSEQ multiplex PCR, and TCRdb holds only the in-frame ones, with some missing. This table holds about 130,000 clones, 92% found once. The source material was CD4+ or CD8+ T cells sorted from blood, sampled in a trial of the OX40 agonist ivuxolimab. Receptors originate from an adult with an advanced solid tumor such as melanoma, head and neck, liver or kidney cancer. CDR3s include the opening cysteine and the closing phenylalanine or tryptophan. The D gene is left open where the match is weak. Rows may omit the clone size; those that give it use once, few, many or a size class.

CDR3	DNA	size	D	V	J
CASSPGTSGVYEQYF	TGTGCCAGCAGCCCCGGGACTAGCGGGGTCTACGAGCAGTACTTC	.	TRBD2	TRBV5-4	TRBJ2-7
CASLDPGQGFYEQYF	TGTGCCAGTCTTGACCCGGGACAGGGGTTCTACGAGCAGTACTTC	.	TRBD1	TRBV6-1	TRBJ2-7
CASSLWGGSYEQYF	TGTGCCAGCAGCTTATGGGGGGGCTCCTACGAGCAGTACTTC	.	TRBD2	TRBV13	TRBJ2-7
CASSDSLAGPTDTQYF	TGTGCCAGCAGTGACTCACTAGCGGGGCCCACAGATACGCAGTATTTT	.	TRBD2	TRBV6-4	TRBJ2-3
CASSYSSGIDEQYF	TGTGCCAGCAGTTACTCGAGCGGGATTGACGAGCAGTACTTC	.	TRBD2	TRBV6-6	TRBJ2-7
CAIRDSSKNIQYF	TGTGCCATCAGGGACAGCAGCAAAAACATTCAGTACTTC	.	.	TRBV10-3	TRBJ2-4
CASSSGAGSYEQYF	TGTGCCAGCAGCTCGGGCGCAGGGTCCTACGAGCAGTACTTC	.	.	TRBV5-5	TRBJ2-7
CASSIGQVAEQYF	TGCGCCAGCAGCATCGGACAGGTTGCCGAGCAGTACTTC	.	TRBD1	TRBV5-1	TRBJ2-7
CASSQVYSLYSYEQYF	TGTGCCAGCAGCCAAGTCTACAGCTTATACTCCTACGAGCAGTACTTC	.	.	TRBV14	TRBJ2-7
CASSLTSGTYEQYF	TGTGCCAGCAGTTTGACTAGCGGAACCTACGAGCAGTACTTC	few	TRBD2	TRBV28	TRBJ2-7
CASSLQDNEQFF	TGTGCCAGCAGCTTGCAAGACAATGAGCAGTTCTTC	.	.	TRBV7-9	TRBJ2-1
CASTGGRTSGADTQYF	TGTGCCAGCACGGGCGGGCGGACTAGCGGTGCAGATACGCAGTATTTT	.	TRBD2	TRBV7-3	TRBJ2-3
CASSSWVASSYEQYF	TGTGCCAGCAGCTCGTGGGTAGCAAGCTCCTACGAGCAGTACTTC	.	.	TRBV7-8	TRBJ2-7
CASSRVEGGTEAFF	TGTGCCAGCAGTCGGGTTGAGGGAGGGACTGAAGCTTTCTTT	.	.	TRBV2	TRBJ1-1
CANSPDQTGGNSNQPQHF	TGCGCCAACAGTCCTGATCAGACAGGGGGCAATAGCAATCAGCCCCAGCATTTT	once	TRBD1	TRBV23-1	TRBJ1-5
CASSLSTGEWNNEQFF	TGTGCCAGCAGTTTATCCACAGGGGAATGGAACAATGAGCAGTTCTTC	.	TRBD1	TRBV28	TRBJ2-1
CASSPSAVNRYVSYEQYF	TGTGCCAGCAGCCCTAGCGCTGTAAACAGATACGTTTCCTACGAGCAGTACTTC	.	.	TRBV7-2	TRBJ2-7
CASSDRANTEAFF	TGTGCCAGTTCCGACAGGGCGAACACTGAAGCTTTCTTT	.	TRBD1	TRBV19	TRBJ1-1
CASSYTGGSSYEQYF	TGTGCCAGCAGCTACACAGGGGGCAGCTCCTACGAGCAGTACTTC	once	TRBD1	TRBV7-2	TRBJ2-7
CASSLGQANQPQHF	TGTGCCAGCAGCTTGGGACAGGCGAATCAGCCCCAGCATTTT	.	TRBD1	TRBV7-2	TRBJ1-5
CASSAPGREGLEQFF	TGTGCCAGCAGCGCGCCGGGGCGGGAGGGCCTTGAGCAGTTCTTC	.	TRBD2	TRBV7-8	TRBJ2-1
CASSLIGRDLDTQYF	TGTGCCAGCAGCTTAATCGGACGCGATCTGGATACGCAGTATTTT	.	.	TRBV7-3	TRBJ2-3
CASSVNRQSTDTQYF	TGTGCCAGCAGCGTAAATCGACAGAGCACAGATACGCAGTATTTT	.	.	TRBV5-8	TRBJ2-3
CASSQTGPVHYEQYF	TGTGCCAGCAGTCAAACAGGTCCCGTTCACTACGAGCAGTACTTC	once	.	TRBV28	TRBJ2-7